This TCR beta chain was found in a study of T cell responses to AZD1222 COVID-19 vaccine. The protocol was immunoSEQ multiplex PCR, while the TCRdb copy is restricted to in-frame clones and leaves out a portion. The sample records about 89,000 clones, about 86% being singletons. The CDR3 is 13 amino acids. V gave up 6 bases and J gave up 7 bases, with 15 bases separating them. Germline V gene data show CDR1 as LNHDA and CDR2 as SQIVND (reference sequence). This TCR was recovered from an adult who received the AZD1222 COVID-19 vaccine. Here the sequenced sample was peripheral blood, taken 28 days after the second AZD1222 dose. The chain recombines TRBV19 with TRBJ2-5; weak D call: TRBD1 (7 bases). For the CDR3, the DNA is TGTGCCAGTAGCCCTACAGGGGAGGTGACCCAGTACTTC. Protein sequence: CASSPTGEVTQYF.